The 8 T cell receptor beta chains listed next were all sequenced from one sample in a study of CD8+ T cells in alopecia areata. Treatment reported: oral pan-JAK inhibitor, 5-10 mg twice daily. cDNA prepared by RNA extraction and subsequent reverse transcription served as the template for sequencing. Sequencing used immunoSEQ multiplex PCR; TCRdb keeps in-frame clones, though not all of them. Seen here are over 120,000 clones, nearly 55% observed once, and the top ten hold more than 15%. The sequences come from CD8+ T cells sorted from blood, collected at week 4, from a patient treated with tofacitinib. The receptors were sampled from a human donor with alopecia areata.

This clone was seen only once. The rearrangement joins TRBV27 to TRBJ2-7; D is possibly TRBD1 (6 bases). This CDR3 region has 13 residues. Trimming took 6 bases from V and 4 from J, leaving 13 bases between them. Germline V lookup: CDR1 MNHEY, CDR2 SMNVEV (reference sequence). In DNA, the CDR3 is TGTGCCAGCAGCATAGAACAGGGTTACGAGCAGTACTTC. Translated, it gives CASSIEQGYEQYF.

The chain has TRBV5-1 and TRBJ2-3, with D unresolved. Looked up from germline, CDR1 is SGHRS and CDR2 is YFSETQ. The CDR3 is 15 amino acids. Trimming shortened V by 0 bases and J by 4 bases, and 12 bases separated the two germline ends. CDR3 nucleotide sequence: TGCGCCAGCAGCTTGGGGCGGTTAATCGCAGATACGCAGTATTTT. It yields the protein CASSLGRLIADTQYF.

J is TRBJ1-1 and V is TRBV7-9; 10 positions agree with TRBD1. J gave up 4 bases and V 8 bases, and 7 bases lay outside the gene matches. This CDR3 comprises 14 residues. Germline V gene lookup returns CDR1 SEHNR and CDR2 FQNEAQ (reference sequence). The CDR3 nucleotides read TGTGCCAGCGGGACAGGGGAGTCGGGCACTGAAGCTTTCTTT. Amino acid sequence: CASGTGESGTEAFF.

This chain links TRBV30 with TRBJ1-1; D ambiguous. Trimming pared 2 bases from V and 4 bases from J, leaving 5 bases between. The germline CDR1 and CDR2 sequences are GTSNPN and SVGIG (reference sequence). The CDR3 has 11 residues. This chain's CDR3 is CAWSIGTEAFF. The CDR3 DNA reads as TGTGCCTGGAGTATAGGCACTGAAGCTTTCTTT.

This chain links TRBV14 with TRBJ1-2; 7 nucleotides match TRBD1. J lost 2 bases, V lost 4 bases, and 4 bases had no gene match. Germline V lookup: CDR1 SGHDN, CDR2 FVKESK. The CDR3 covers 14 residues. CDR3: CASSPWTGNYGYTF. CDR3 in DNA: TGTGCCAGCAGCCCTTGGACAGGAAACTATGGCTACACCTTC.

The CDR3 spells CASSFGGENTEAFF. In DNA form, the CDR3 reads TGCGCCAGCAGCTTCGGGGGCGAGAACACTGAAGCTTTCTTT. The J gene is TRBJ1-1, the V gene TRBV5-1; tentatively, D is TRBD1 (6 bases). The germline gives CDR1 SGHRS, CDR2 YFSETQ. Trimming left V 2 bases short and J 1 base short, with 9 bases between. The CDR3 covers 14 residues.

The chain links TRBV30 to TRBJ2-3; D uncertain. Looked up from germline, CDR1 is GTSNPN and CDR2 is SVGIG (reference sequence). The CDR3 sequence is 12 residues long. Trimming cost V 5 bases and J 8 bases, with 14 bases left between them. The CDR3 is CAWVTGDVTQYF. In DNA, the CDR3 is TGTGCCTGGGTGACTGGGGATGTTACGCAGTATTTT. The variable domain in full, with the rest retrieved from reference TRBV30 and TRBJ2-3, is SQTIHQWPATLVQPVGSPLSLECTVEGTSNPNLYWYRQAAGRGLQLLFYSVGIGQISSEVPQNLSASRPQDRQFILSSKKLLLSDSGFYLCAWVTGDVTQYFGPGTRLTVL.

This clone was detected a few times. The rearrangement joins TRBV25-1 to TRBJ1-5; the match to TRBD1 covers 9 bases. Trimming removed 5 bases from V and 2 bases from J; junction bases left unmatched: 4. The CDR3 loop spans 15 amino acids. Germline V CDR1 and CDR2: MGHDK, SYGVNS. In DNA form, the CDR3 reads TGTGCCAGCAGTCGGGACAGGGAGGGCAATCAGCCCCAGCATTTT. Protein product: CASSRDREGNQPQHF.